This TCR beta chain was recovered during a study of OX40 agonist ivuxolimab in advanced cancers. About the research overall: The study treated patients with ivuxolimab, an agonistic anti-OX40 (CD134) antibody.

As for this clone: Its target is not known.

Baseline was the first blood sampling point, followed by cycle 4 day 1 and cycle 7 day 1. General study findings and limits: The work left the antigen specificity of expanded peripheral T cells undetermined. Patients who responded partially at 0.1-3.0 mg/kg showed clonal expansion ranking among the lowest.

The data were produced by immunoSEQ multiplex PCR, yet TCRdb's version contains in-frame clones alone and is incomplete. The profile covers 30,000 to 40,000 clones, with approximately 89% appearing a single time and approximately 10% taken by the ten largest. The germline CDR1 and CDR2 sequences are SGHTA and FQGNSA. The CDR3 is 13 residues long. Deletions cut 4 bases from V and 8 bases from J, with 14 bases between. The material sequenced was CD4+ or CD8+ T cells sorted from blood, taken in a trial of the OX40 agonist ivuxolimab. The sequence came from an adult with an advanced solid tumor such as melanoma, head and neck, liver or kidney cancer. The J gene is TRBJ1-2, the V gene TRBV7-2; possible D gene TRBD1, 6 bases. CDR3 DNA sequence: TGTGCCAGCAGCTCGCATCAGGGGTTCGGCTACACCTTC. Its translation is CASSSHQGFGYTF.